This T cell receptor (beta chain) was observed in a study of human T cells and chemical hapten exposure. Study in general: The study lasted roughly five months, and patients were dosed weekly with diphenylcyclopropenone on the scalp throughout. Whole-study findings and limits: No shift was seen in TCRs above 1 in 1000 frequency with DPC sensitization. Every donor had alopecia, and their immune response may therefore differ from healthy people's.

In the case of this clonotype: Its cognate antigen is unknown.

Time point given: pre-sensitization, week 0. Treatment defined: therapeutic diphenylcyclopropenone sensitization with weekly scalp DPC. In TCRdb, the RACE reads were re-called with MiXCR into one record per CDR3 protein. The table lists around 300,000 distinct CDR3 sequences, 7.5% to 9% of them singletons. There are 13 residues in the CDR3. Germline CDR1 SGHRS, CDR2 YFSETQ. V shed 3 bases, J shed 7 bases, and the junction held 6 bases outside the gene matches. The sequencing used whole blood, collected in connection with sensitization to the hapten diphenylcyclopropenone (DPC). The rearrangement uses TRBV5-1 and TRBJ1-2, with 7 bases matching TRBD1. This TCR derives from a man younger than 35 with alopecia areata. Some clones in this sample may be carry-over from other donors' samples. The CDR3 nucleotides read TGCGCCAGCAGCTCTACAGGGGAGAGTGGCTACACCTTC. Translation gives CASSSTGESGYTF.